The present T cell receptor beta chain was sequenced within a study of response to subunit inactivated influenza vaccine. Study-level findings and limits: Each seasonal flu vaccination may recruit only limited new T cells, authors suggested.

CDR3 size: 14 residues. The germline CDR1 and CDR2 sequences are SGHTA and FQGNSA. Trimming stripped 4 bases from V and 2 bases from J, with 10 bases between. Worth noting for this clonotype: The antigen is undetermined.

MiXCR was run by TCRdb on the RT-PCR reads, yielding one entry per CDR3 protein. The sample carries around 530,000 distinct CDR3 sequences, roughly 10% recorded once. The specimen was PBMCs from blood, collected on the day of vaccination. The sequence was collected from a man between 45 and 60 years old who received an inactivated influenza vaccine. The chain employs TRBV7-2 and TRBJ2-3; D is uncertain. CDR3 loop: CASSSDHNTDTQYF. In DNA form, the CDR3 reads TGTGCCAGCAGCTCAGACCATAACACAGATACGCAGTATTTT. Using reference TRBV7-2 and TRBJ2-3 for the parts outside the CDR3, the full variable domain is GAGVSQSPSNKVTEKGKDVELRCDPISGHTALYWYRQSLGQGLEFLIYFQGNSAPDKSGLPSDRFSAERTGGSVSTLTIQRTQQEDSAVYLCASSSDHNTDTQYFGPGTRLTVL.